This T cell receptor (beta chain) emerged from a study of post-analysis software for immune sequencing data. Study observations and caveats: Elevated frequency relative to controls characterized four or five TRBV segments in patients, TRBV5-6, TRBV5-1 and TRBV20-1 among them.

This clonotype was seen a few times. Its specificity is unknown. In germline, CDR1 is SGHRS, CDR2 YFSETQ. J gave up 2 bases and V 5 bases, and 2 bases lay outside the gene matches. The CDR3 is 14 amino acids. Tagging with unique molecular identifiers was a feature of the TCR beta cDNA libraries. TCRdb fed the PCR reads into MiXCR, producing one record per CDR3 protein. The data hold some 190,000 distinct CDR3 sequences, with 29% observed a single time. The chain has TRBV5-1 and TRBJ2-2; 8 nucleotides agree with TRBD1. The source material was blood. The clonotype originates from a girl aged 2-17 years with multiple sclerosis. The CDR3 spells CASRQGVNTGELFF. CDR3 nucleotide sequence: TGCGCCAGCAGACAGGGGGTTAACACCGGGGAGCTGTTTTTT.